These 32 T cell receptor beta chains came from one sample sequenced in a study of T-cell reconstitution after alpha-beta-depleted transplantation in children. A TCRbeta library incorporating unique molecular identifiers was prepared. TCRdb used MiXCR to reprocess the PCR reads, holding one entry per CDR3 protein. The top ten hold 5% to 6% of the sample, which has approximately 490,000 distinct CDR3 sequences, about an eighth seen once. The specimen was PBMCs from the stem cell graft donor, collected from the stem cell graft. Receptors originate from a human donor who donated a stem cell graft to a child with combined immunodeficiency.

The genes are TRBV5-1 and TRBJ2-7; TRBD1 matches 8 bases. J was trimmed by 5 bases and V by 6 bases; bases with no gene match: 10. There are 14 residues in the CDR3. The germline V gene encodes CDR1 SGHRS and CDR2 YFSETQ. The CDR3 DNA reads as TGCGCCAGCACGCTCAGGGGGCGAGGGGACGAGCAGTACTTC. It encodes CASTLRGRGDEQYF.

V usage is TRBV6-1 and J usage is TRBJ2-4; 11 bases map to TRBD1. V shed 6 bases and J 8 bases; nucleotides not matched to a gene: 6. Germline loops: CDR1 MNHNS, CDR2 SASEGT. The CDR3 covers 14 residues. CDR3 amino acids: CASSRTGGQDIQYF. CDR3 nucleotide sequence: TGTGCCAGCAGCCGGACAGGGGGCCAAGACATTCAGTACTTC.

The V gene is TRBV25-1, the J gene TRBJ2-5; D possibly uses TRBD1 or TRBD2 (6 bases each). The V gene's germline CDR1 is MGHDK and CDR2 SYGVNS. Between the trimmed V and J ends, which lost 0 bases and 5 bases, there was a span of 19 bases. The length of the CDR3 is 17 residues. CDR3 coding DNA: TGTGCCAGCAGTGAATATATCGGCAAGGGGGGATCGGAGACCCAGTACTTC. It codes for CASSEYIGKGGSETQYF. The complete variable domain, with remaining parts taken from reference TRBV25-1 and TRBJ2-5, reads EADIYQTPRYLVIGTGKKITLECSQTMGHDKMYWYQQDPGMELHLIHYSYGVNSTEKGDLSSESTVSRIRTEHFPLTLESARPSHTSQYLCASSEYIGKGGSETQYFGPGTRLLVL.

This clonotype was seen more than once but under ten times. The V gene is TRBV6-1, the J gene TRBJ2-7; 7 bases agree with TRBD1. The junction had 7 bases not matched to a gene; V was cut back by 5 bases and J by 3 bases. The CDR3 consists of 14 residues. Germline lookup yields CDR1 MNHNS and CDR2 SASEGT. CDR3 amino acids: CASSTPTGFYEQYF. As DNA, the CDR3 is TGTGCCAGCAGTACCCCGACAGGGTTCTACGAGCAGTACTTC.

A few counts support this clonotype. The V and J genes are TRBV20-1 and TRBJ2-7, with TRBD2 matching 10 bases. The V and J ends lost 3 bases and 3 bases, in that order; junction bases with no gene match: 20. The CDR3 has 19 amino acids. Germline-derived CDR1 and CDR2 are DFQATT and SNEGSKA (reference sequence). CDR3 nucleotides: TGCAGTGCTAGCAGAGCGGGAGGGCCCTCCCTCAACATATTCTACGAGCAGTACTTC. It specifies CSASRAGGPSLNIFYEQYF.

This chain connects TRBV7-3 to TRBJ2-7; 9 bases map to TRBD1. Per germline, CDR1 SGHTA and CDR2 FQGTGA. The CDR3 is made up of 15 amino acids. V lost 4 bases, J lost 3 bases, and 7 bases stayed unmatched. The CDR3 sequence: CASSSTGGAFYEQYF. The CDR3 DNA reads TGTGCCAGCAGCTCCACAGGGGGCGCATTCTACGAGCAGTACTTC.

This clonotype occurred a few times. The chain employs TRBV5-1 and TRBJ2-7, with 9 positions matching TRBD1. V shed 1 base and J 0 bases; nucleotides not matched to a gene: 8. CDR1 and CDR2 (germline): SGHRS, YFSETQ. The CDR3 spans 17 residues. CDR3 region: CASSLTLGQGPSYEQYF. CDR3 nucleotide sequence: TGCGCCAGCAGCTTGACGCTTGGACAGGGGCCCTCCTACGAGCAGTACTTC.

This clonotype was counted between two and nine times. The J gene is TRBJ2-7, the V gene TRBV12-3 or TRBV12-4, with a possible D match to TRBD2 (6 bases). The CDR3 has 16 residues. Trimming stripped 2 bases from V and 0 bases from J, with 14 bases between. The CDR3 loop reads CASSLSWRGGSYEQYF. The CDR3 region has the DNA TGTGCCAGCAGTTTAAGCTGGCGGGGTGGCTCCTACGAGCAGTACTTC.

The table lists this clonotype with many counts. This chain uses TRBV5-1 with TRBJ2-7; 8 bases align to TRBD1. The CDR3 sequence is 13 residues long. V was pared by 5 bases and J by 3 bases, with 4 bases of the junction left unmatched. CDR1 and CDR2 (germline): SGHRS, YFSETQ. The CDR3 loop reads CASSGQGHYEQYF. CDR3 DNA sequence: TGCGCCAGCAGTGGACAGGGACACTACGAGCAGTACTTC.

CDR3 sequence: CASSGASRESFSYNEQFF. The CDR3 region has the DNA TGTGCCAGCAGCGGTGCATCGCGGGAGTCGTTCTCCTACAATGAGCAGTTCTTC. V and J are TRBV5-4 and TRBJ2-1, with 7 bases that match TRBD2. With 4 bases clipped from V and 0 bases from J, the junction kept 13 bases outside the gene matches. CDR3 size: 18 residues. Germline V gives CDR1 SGHNT, CDR2 YYREEE (reference sequence).

This rearrangement joins TRBV12-3 or TRBV12-4 to TRBJ2-7; D call uncertain. The V and J ends lost 6 bases and 3 bases respectively, with 15 bases between them. This CDR3 contains 14 residues. The CDR3 DNA reads as TGTGCCAGCAGCCCGGACGGTCCCTACTACGAGCAGTACTTC. Its protein product is CASSPDGPYYEQYF.

This clonotype was found a few times. CDR3 region: CASSLEWAGQLPSGNEKLFF. CDR3 nucleotide sequence: TGTGCCAGCAGCTTAGAATGGGCGGGACAGCTCCCGTCCGGGAATGAAAAACTGTTTTTT. V gene TRBV7-9 combines with J gene TRBJ1-4, with TRBD1 identical over 7 bases. J lost 5 bases, V lost 1 base, and 19 bases had no gene match. Per the germline V gene, CDR1 is SEHNR and CDR2 is FQNEAQ (reference sequence). This CDR3 region has 20 residues.

The sample holds many counts of this clonotype. CDR3 in amino acids: CASSLLINEQFF. CDR3 nucleotides: TGCGCCAGCAGCTTGCTGATAAACGAGCAGTTCTTC. V is TRBV5-1 and J is TRBJ2-1, with D hard to call. From germline, CDR1 is SGHRS and CDR2 YFSETQ. The CDR3 contains 12 residues. V was cut by 1 base and J by 10 bases, with 9 bases left in between. The full variable domain, completed using reference TRBV5-1 and TRBJ2-1, is KAGVTQTPRYLIKTRGQQVTLSCSPISGHRSVSWYQQTPGQGLQFLFEYFSETQRNKGNFPGRFSGRQFSNSRSEMNVSTLELGDSALYLCASSLLINEQFFGPGTRLTVL.

This chain connects TRBV19 to TRBJ2-1; D gene uncertain. This CDR3 has 15 residues. Trimming shortened V by 1 base and J by 4 bases, and 11 bases separated the two germline ends. The germline gives CDR1 LNHDA, CDR2 SQIVND (reference sequence). As DNA, the CDR3 is TGTGCCAGTAGTATAGGGCGGCGGAGTTACAATGAGCAGTTCTTC. It codes for CASSIGRRSYNEQFF. Full variable domain (rest looked up from reference TRBV19 and TRBJ2-1): DGGITQSPKYLFRKEGQNVTLSCEQNLNHDAMYWYRQDPGQGLRLIYYSQIVNDFQKGDIAEGYSVSREKKESFPLTVTSAQKNPTAFYLCASSIGRRSYNEQFFGPGTRLTVL.

The chain employs TRBV2 and TRBJ1-1; D remains unclear. Germline V gene lookup returns CDR1 SNHLY and CDR2 FYNNEI. The V gene lost 8 bases and the J gene lost 1 base, with 11 bases spanning the gap. The CDR3 extends over 13 amino acids. The CDR3 protein is CASGLGPNTEAFF. The CDR3 nucleotides are TGTGCCAGCGGGTTGGGCCCGAACACTGAAGCTTTCTTT.

The chain carries TRBV25-1 and TRBJ2-7, with D tentatively TRBD1 (5 bases). V was shortened by 5 bases and J by 6 bases, with 17 bases between the two germline ends. Germline V gene data show CDR1 as MGHDK and CDR2 as SYGVNS. The CDR3 consists of 14 residues. CDR3 sequence (DNA): TGTGCCAGCAGTCAACCGACAGTTATAGGCGAGCAGTACTTC. This translates into CASSQPTVIGEQYF.

This clonotype was observed a few times. This chain links TRBV20-1 with TRBJ1-6, with TRBD1 identical over 7 bases. V lost 4 bases, J lost 8 bases, and 5 bases stayed unmatched. The CDR3 loop spans 13 amino acids. The germline CDR1 and CDR2 sequences are DFQATT and SNEGSKA (reference sequence). CDR3 residues: CSAIDRAYSPLHF. The CDR3 nucleotides are TGCAGTGCTATAGACAGGGCTTATTCACCCCTCCACTTT.

There are many counts of this clonotype. The CDR3: CSARDGGRDTEAFF. CDR3 bases: TGCAGTGCTAGAGACGGGGGCAGGGACACTGAAGCTTTCTTT. This chain connects TRBV20-1 to TRBJ1-1, with D perhaps matching TRBD1 (6 bases). Germline V gene sequence: CDR1 DFQATT, CDR2 SNEGSKA (reference sequence). V was clipped by 0 bases and J by 3 bases, with 11 bases between them. The CDR3 loop spans 14 amino acids.

This clonotype has a handful of counts. The chain employs TRBV7-9 and TRBJ2-7; 7 bases match TRBD1. The length of the CDR3 is 16 residues. Germline CDR1 is SEHNR and CDR2 is FQNEAQ (reference sequence). V trimming: 5 bases; J trimming: 5 bases; junction bases outside the gene matches: 15. The CDR3 nucleotides are TGTGCCAGCAGCACCAAGGGCAGTGACAGGGTAAACGAGCAGTACTTC. Residues: CASSTKGSDRVNEQYF. Complete variable domain (other parts from reference TRBV7-9 and TRBJ2-7): DTGVSQNPRHKITKRGQNVTFRCDPISEHNRLYWYRQTLGQGPEFLTYFQNEAQLEKSRLLSDRFSAERPKGSFSTLEIQRTEQGDSAMYLCASSTKGSDRVNEQYFGPGTRLTVT.

This clonotype came up a few times. The chain recombines TRBV7-2 with TRBJ1-3; possibly TRBD1 for D (5 bases). V was shortened by 3 bases and J by 0 bases, with 12 bases between the two germline ends. The germline gives CDR1 SGHTA, CDR2 FQGNSA. The CDR3 runs to 16 residues. In DNA form, the CDR3 reads TGTGCCAGCAGCTTGGGAGGGGATTTCTCTGGAAACACCATATATTTT. Amino acids: CASSLGGDFSGNTIYF.

The chain links TRBV7-9 to TRBJ1-1, with TRBD1 matching over 7 bases. Per germline, CDR1 SEHNR and CDR2 FQNEAQ (reference sequence). The CDR3 contains 13 residues. The V and J ends lost 2 bases and 7 bases, in that order; junction bases with no gene match: 4. The DNA of the CDR3 is TGTGCCAGCAGCTTACAGGGGGTCAGTGAAGCTTTCTTT. Amino acid sequence: CASSLQGVSEAFF.

In this sample, this clonotype turned up a few times. J is TRBJ2-5 and V is TRBV3-1, with 12 bases identical to TRBD2. Unmatched junction bases numbered 3, after V lost 2 bases and J lost 2 bases. The germline V gene encodes CDR1 LGHDT and CDR2 YNNKEL (reference sequence). This CDR3 has 16 residues. The CDR3 loop is CASSQWTSGVQETQYF. Here the CDR3 DNA reads TGTGCCAGCAGCCAATGGACTAGCGGGGTTCAAGAGACCCAGTACTTC.

This clonotype was found many times. The V and J genes are TRBV12-3 or TRBV12-4 and TRBJ2-1; no clear D gene. V was cut by 1 base and J by 12 bases, with 7 bases left in between. The CDR3 loop spans 11 amino acids. In DNA form, the CDR3 reads TGTGCCAGCAGTTTAGACAGTAGGCAGTTCTTC. Translated, it gives CASSLDSRQFF.

This clonotype appeared a few times. The chain combines TRBV20-1 with TRBJ2-1, with 12 bases identical to TRBD2. The germline V gene encodes CDR1 DFQATT and CDR2 SNEGSKA (reference sequence). V lost 3 bases to trimming and J lost 8 bases; unmatched junction nucleotides: 8. CDR3 size: 15 residues. The CDR3 region has the DNA TGCAGTGCTAGCAGGCTAGCGGGAGGGGGGGATGAGCAGTTCTTC. Its protein is CSASRLAGGGDEQFF.

The chain joins TRBV12-3 or TRBV12-4 to TRBJ1-1; 9 positions match TRBD1. This CDR3 has 14 amino acids. V lost 5 bases to trimming and J lost 4 bases; unmatched junction nucleotides: 5. The chain's CDR3 is CASSPTGGRTEAFF. CDR3 nucleotides: TGTGCCAGCAGTCCTACAGGGGGCCGCACTGAAGCTTTCTTT.

This clonotype was detected ten times or more. In DNA, the CDR3 is TGTGCCAGCAGTGCTGGACAGGGAACTAGCACAGATACGCAGTATTTT. Translation gives CASSAGQGTSTDTQYF. This chain connects TRBV2 to TRBJ2-3; TRBD1 matches 8 bases. This CDR3 has 16 amino acids. J was trimmed by 0 bases and V by 4 bases; bases with no gene match: 6. The germline gives CDR1 SNHLY, CDR2 FYNNEI.

J is TRBJ1-1 and V is TRBV11-2; no clear D. Germline assignment: CDR1 SGHAT and CDR2 FQNNGV. The V gene lost 5 bases and the J gene lost 1 base, with 23 bases spanning the gap. The CDR3 is made up of 18 amino acids. The CDR3 sequence: CASSPLRPSHFSNTEAFF. The CDR3 nucleotides read TGTGCCAGCAGCCCCCTCCGTCCGTCCCATTTCTCGAACACTGAAGCTTTCTTT.

In this sample, this clonotype turned up a few times. The V and J genes are TRBV11-2 and TRBJ2-7; D remains ambiguous. Germline CDR1 and CDR2: SGHAT and FQNNGV. Trimming took 1 base from V and 3 from J, leaving 13 bases between them. The CDR3 extends over 15 amino acids. The CDR3, as DNA: TGTGCCAGCAGCTTAGGTCTAGGGTTGATCTACGAGCAGTACTTC. This sequence encodes CASSLGLGLIYEQYF.

V is TRBV30 and J is TRBJ2-2; a weak D match, TRBD1 (6 bases). Germline CDR1 reads GTSNPN; CDR2 reads SVGIG (reference sequence). V lost 7 bases to trimming and J lost 6 bases, with 12 bases between them. CDR3 length equals 12 residues. The CDR3 DNA is TGTGCCTCGGACAGTTTGGCCGGGGAGCTGTTTTTT. Amino acid sequence: CASDSLAGELFF.

The sample holds many counts of this clonotype. V usage is TRBV7-8 and J usage is TRBJ2-7, with D possibly TRBD2 on 6 matching bases. V lost 1 base and J lost 7, with 20 bases in between. The CDR3 is made up of 16 amino acids. CDR1 is SGHVS, CDR2 FQNEAQ, per germline. CDR3 DNA sequence: TGTGCCAGCAGCTTAGGGGGAGGCTCCATAACATCGGAGCAGTACTTC. Translating gives CASSLGGGSITSEQYF.

V gene TRBV24-1 combines with J gene TRBJ2-7; TRBD1 might be the D (5 bases). This CDR3 has 13 residues. V was shortened by 4 bases and J by 6 bases, with 12 bases between the two germline ends. Looked up from germline, CDR1 is KGHDR and CDR2 is SFDVKD. CDR3 protein: CATSESDSFEQYF. For the CDR3, the DNA is TGTGCCACCAGTGAGTCAGACAGTTTCGAGCAGTACTTC.

This chain uses TRBV12-3 or TRBV12-4 with TRBJ2-7; D is perhaps TRBD1 (6 bases). V lost 3 bases to trimming and J lost 3 bases, with 12 bases between them. This CDR3 is built from 14 residues. In nucleotides, the CDR3 is TGTGCCAGCAGTTTGACAGGATTCAACTACGAGCAGTACTTC. Its translation: CASSLTGFNYEQYF.